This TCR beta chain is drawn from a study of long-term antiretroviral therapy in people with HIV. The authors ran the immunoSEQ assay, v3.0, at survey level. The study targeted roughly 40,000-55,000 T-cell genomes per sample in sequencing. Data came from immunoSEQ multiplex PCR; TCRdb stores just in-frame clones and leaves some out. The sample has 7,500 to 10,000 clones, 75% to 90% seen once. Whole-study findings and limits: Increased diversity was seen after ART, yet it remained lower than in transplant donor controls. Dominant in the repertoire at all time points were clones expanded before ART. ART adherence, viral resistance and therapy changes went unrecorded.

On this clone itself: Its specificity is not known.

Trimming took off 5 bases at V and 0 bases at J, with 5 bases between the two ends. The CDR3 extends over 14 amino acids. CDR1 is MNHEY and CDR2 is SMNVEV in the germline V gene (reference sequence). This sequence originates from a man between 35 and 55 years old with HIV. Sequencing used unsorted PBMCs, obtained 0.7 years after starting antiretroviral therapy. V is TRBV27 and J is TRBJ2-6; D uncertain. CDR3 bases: TGTGCCAGCAGTACTAACTCTGGGGCCAACGTCCTGACTTTC. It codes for CASSTNSGANVLTF.